The 9 T cell receptor beta chains given below trace back to one sample, sequenced in a study of cytomegalovirus exposure and HLA in healthy donors. Researchers ran the PCR with 60 Vbeta and 13 Jbeta primers. Generated by immunoSEQ multiplex PCR, the TCRdb table keeps only in-frame clones and is missing some. This table holds over 130,000 clones, approximately 80% found once. Sequenced input: PBMCs. The receptors were gathered from a woman in her thirties or forties in good health and CMV-seropositive.

The chain recombines TRBV10-3 with TRBJ1-2; 9 nucleotides align to TRBD1. Trimming cost V 7 bases and J 8 bases; bases outside gene matches: 8. CDR1 and CDR2 (germline): ENHRY, SYGVKD. The CDR3 sequence is 13 residues long. The CDR3 protein is CAITGQGTDGYTF. In DNA, the CDR3 is TGTGCCATCACCGGACAGGGGACAGACGGCTACACCTTC.

The CDR3 DNA is TGTGCCAGCATGGACAGGGGGCTGAACACCGGGGAGCTGTTTTTT. This sequence encodes CASMDRGLNTGELFF. The rearrangement joins TRBV2 to TRBJ2-2; 11 nucleotides match TRBD1. Unmatched junction bases numbered 2, after V lost 7 bases and J lost 1 base. CDR1 and CDR2 (germline): SNHLY, FYNNEI. The CDR3 sequence is 15 residues long.

The V gene is TRBV27, the J gene TRBJ2-7; tentative D call: TRBD2 (5 bases). Deletions cut 7 bases from V and 1 base from J, with 17 bases between. CDR3 length: 15 residues. Germline CDR1 reads MNHEY; CDR2 reads SMNVEV (reference sequence). CDR3 sequence: CASTLSWTGSYEQYF. CDR3 coding DNA: TGTGCCAGCACTCTGTCATGGACGGGGTCCTACGAGCAGTACTTC.

This chain uses TRBV29-1 with TRBJ1-1, with 8 nucleotides matching TRBD1. Per the germline V gene, CDR1 is SQVTM and CDR2 is ANQGSEA. The trim removed 4 bases at V and 4 bases at J, leaving 5 bases unmatched. The CDR3 loop spans 13 amino acids. The CDR3 region is CSVARTGFTEAFF. As DNA, the CDR3 is TGCAGCGTTGCTAGGACAGGGTTCACTGAAGCTTTCTTT.

The chain couples TRBV12-5 to TRBJ2-1; the match to TRBD2 covers 14 bases. This CDR3 is 15 amino acids long. Trimming cost V 4 bases and J 8 bases; bases outside gene matches: 4. Germline CDR1 reads LGHNT; CDR2 reads FRNRAP. The CDR3 region is CASGSGLAGVHEQFF. In DNA form, the CDR3 reads TGTGCTAGTGGTTCGGGACTAGCGGGAGTTCATGAGCAGTTCTTC.

The V call is TRBV5-6, the J call TRBJ2-7; 8 bases align to TRBD2. Unmatched junction bases numbered 12, after V lost 3 bases and J lost 7 bases. This CDR3 spans 15 amino acids. The V gene's germline CDR1 is SGHDT and CDR2 YYEEEE. As DNA, the CDR3 is TGTGCCAGCAGCTCCCAAACGGGAGGGCCGGGAGAGCAGTACTTC. It encodes CASSSQTGGPGEQYF.

The V call is TRBV27, the J call TRBJ2-7; 10 positions agree with TRBD1. V trimming: 10 bases; J trimming: 2 bases; junction bases outside the gene matches: 8. From germline, CDR1 is MNHEY and CDR2 SMNVEV (reference sequence). The CDR3 sequence is 14 residues long. CDR3 sequence reads: CATPSGQGTYEQYF. The CDR3 coding sequence is TGTGCCACCCCGTCGGGACAGGGGACCTACGAGCAGTACTTC.

The rearrangement links TRBV10-3 to TRBJ1-2, with D possibly matching TRBD1 (6 bases). Trimming left V 7 bases short and J 3 bases short, with 12 bases between. The germline CDR1 and CDR2 sequences are ENHRY and SYGVKD. This CDR3 has 13 residues. CDR3 region: CAITGALHYGYTF. As DNA, the CDR3 is TGTGCCATCACAGGGGCGCTCCACTATGGCTACACCTTC.

V is TRBV5-1 and J is TRBJ2-3; D ambiguous. Trimming stripped 2 bases from V and 6 bases from J, with 10 bases between. CDR1 and CDR2 from the germline V gene are SGHRS and YFSETQ. The CDR3 consists of 13 residues. The CDR3 loop reads CASSFLGGDTQYF. The CDR3 DNA is TGCGCCAGCAGCTTCCTAGGTGGGGATACGCAGTATTTT.